A single sample gave rise to the 10 T cell receptor beta chains below, sequenced in a study of blood T cell repertoires in COVID-19. Here immunoSEQ multiplex PCR was the method, and the copy in TCRdb shows in-frame clones only, minus some. The sample yields 150,000 to 200,000 clones, about 83% seen once. The sequenced sample consisted of peripheral blood. Every receptor here comes from a man in his late teens or twenties with active or convalescent COVID-19.

The chain has TRBV6-5 and TRBJ2-3; D gene ambiguous. CDR3 length: 13 amino acids. In germline, CDR1 is MNHEY, CDR2 SVGAGI. Trimming cost V 6 bases and J 1 base, with 8 bases left between them. CDR3 amino acids: CASRTYRTDTQYF. The CDR3 DNA sequence: TGTGCCAGCAGGACTTACCGCACAGATACGCAGTATTTT.

The chain recombines TRBV7-6 with TRBJ1-4; 8 bases fit TRBD1. Germline V CDR1 and CDR2: SGHVS, FNYEAQ. Germline trimming cut 3 bases from V and 5 bases from J; bases unmatched to any gene: 8. This CDR3 has 16 residues. The CDR3 DNA sequence: TGTGCCAGCAGCTTGGGAACGACAGGGGTGAATGAAAAACTGTTTTTT. Protein product: CASSLGTTGVNEKLFF.

The genes are TRBV10-1 and TRBJ1-1, with D possibly TRBD1 on 6 matching bases. The CDR3 is 12 amino acids. The germline V gene has CDR1 WNHNN and CDR2 SYGVQD (reference sequence). The V end lost 5 bases, the J end lost 5 bases, and 9 bases lay between the germline ends. The CDR3 DNA reads as TGCGCCAGCAGTTCAGGGGTTACTGAAGCTTTCTTT. As protein: CASSSGVTEAFF.

This chain uses TRBV24-1 with TRBJ2-5; tentatively, D is TRBD2 (6 bases). V was trimmed by 5 bases and J by 2 bases, leaving 14 bases between them. Germline V gene lookup returns CDR1 KGHDR and CDR2 SFDVKD. CDR3 length: 15 amino acids. CDR3 amino acids: CATSVPLGGQETQYF. In nucleotides, the CDR3 is TGTGCCACCAGTGTTCCCTTGGGGGGTCAAGAGACCCAGTACTTC.

J is TRBJ2-3 and V is TRBV19, with 9 bases that match TRBD1. The CDR3 runs to 17 residues. V lost 2 bases and J lost 2; bases outside the gene matches: 8. Germline V lookup: CDR1 LNHDA, CDR2 SQIVND (reference sequence). The CDR3 DNA reads TGTGCCAGTAGTATATCTTCGTGGGACAGGGCCACAGATACGCAGTATTTT. Amino acid sequence: CASSISSWDRATDTQYF.

The chain carries TRBV6-6 and TRBJ2-7; D is undetermined. The V end lost 5 bases, the J end lost 2 bases, and 10 bases lay between the germline ends. The CDR3 extends over 13 amino acids. Germline CDR1 and CDR2: MNHNY and SVGAGI (reference sequence). For the CDR3, the DNA is TGTGCCAGCAGTCGGGTCCTAACCTACGAGCAGTACGTC. Protein: CASSRVLTYEQYV.

J is TRBJ2-3 and V is TRBV4-2, with D possibly being TRBD2 (6 bases). CDR3 size: 12 residues. Trimming took off 7 bases at V and 6 bases at J, with 11 bases between the two ends. Germline CDR1 is LGHNA and CDR2 is YNFKEQ. The CDR3 region has the DNA TGTGCCAGCACCACCAGCGGGGATACGCAGTATTTT. It specifies CASTTSGDTQYF.

The chain has TRBV6-2 or TRBV6-3 and TRBJ2-7, with 9 nucleotides matching TRBD2. The CDR3 covers 15 residues. V gave up 6 bases and J gave up 4 bases; unmatched junction bases: 10. Looked up from germline, CDR1 is MNHEY and CDR2 is SVGEGT. This chain's CDR3 is CASSRLRSGSYEQYF. CDR3 in DNA: TGTGCCAGCAGCCGACTACGTAGCGGGAGTTACGAGCAGTACTTC.

The rearrangement joins TRBV21-1 to TRBJ1-1. TRBV21-1 is classified as a pseudogene. The CDR3 consists of 14 residues. DNA for the CDR3: TGTGCCAGCAGCAAAAGGGGCAGCGGGACTGAAGCTTTCTTT. Amino acid sequence: CASSKRGSGTEAFF.

This chain links TRBV10-3 with TRBJ2-3, with D possibly matching TRBD1 (5 bases). Between the trimmed V and J ends, which lost 8 bases and 0 bases, there was a span of 9 bases. Germline V lookup: CDR1 ENHRY, CDR2 SYGVKD. There are 13 residues in the CDR3. The CDR3 DNA follows: TGTGCCATCCGACAGTTTAGCACAGATACGCAGTATTTT. Translated: CAIRQFSTDTQYF.